This entry lists 32 T cell receptor beta chains sequenced from one sample in a study of shared clonotypes between healthy human individuals. Naive CD8 cells comprised CD45RO-negative, CCR7-positively selected cells, excluding terminally differentiated effector memory CD45RA+ cells. Sequencing used immunoSEQ multiplex PCR; TCRdb keeps in-frame clones, though not all of them. This sample carries almost 700,000 clones, about 90% of them seen once, and the ten largest clones take about 24%. The sample consisted of naive CD8+ T cells sorted from blood. All receptors derive from a man aged 30-40 years in good health.

In DNA, the CDR3 is TGTGCCAGCAGAGGGGCTGCAGAAGCTTTCTTT. Protein: CASRGAAEAFF. The J gene is TRBJ1-1, the V gene TRBV7-9; D might be TRBD1 (5 bases). CDR1 and CDR2 (germline): SEHNR, FQNEAQ (reference sequence). With 6 bases removed from V and 8 bases from J, the gap between germline ends came to 10 bases. This CDR3 comprises 11 residues.

The V call is TRBV27, the J call TRBJ2-5; D might be TRBD2 (7 bases). CDR1 and CDR2 from the germline V gene are MNHEY and SMNVEV (reference sequence). V lost 2 bases to trimming and J lost 5 bases, with 21 bases between them. The CDR3 sequence is 17 residues long. CDR3 sequence: CASSLMYRGAALETQYF. The CDR3 nucleotides read TGTGCCAGCAGTTTAATGTATCGGGGGGCGGCGTTGGAGACCCAGTACTTC.

The chain carries TRBV6-5 and TRBJ2-3; a weak D match, TRBD1 (6 bases). CDR3 length equals 13 residues. Trimming pared 8 bases from V and 0 bases from J, leaving 9 bases between. Germline assignment: CDR1 MNHEY and CDR2 SVGAGI. DNA of the CDR3: TGTGCCAGCGGGGGCGGGAGCACAGATACGCAGTATTTT. Its translation is CASGGGSTDTQYF.

CDR3 nucleotide sequence: TGTGCCAGCAGCGACCAGACTAGCGGGAGGGCCTACAATGAGCAGTTCTTC. Amino acids: CASSDQTSGRAYNEQFF. V gene TRBV9 combines with J gene TRBJ2-1; 14 bases are shared with TRBD2. This CDR3 comprises 17 residues. Germline V gene data show CDR1 as SGDLS and CDR2 as YYNGEE. V gave up 3 bases and J gave up 2 bases; unmatched junction bases: 4.

The chain links TRBV6-6 to TRBJ1-1; D ambiguous. The CDR3 covers 11 residues. With 5 bases removed from V and 9 bases from J, the gap between germline ends came to 10 bases. Looked up from germline, CDR1 is MNHNY and CDR2 is SVGAGI (reference sequence). CDR3 region: CASSQTPQAFF. The CDR3, as DNA: TGTGCCAGCAGTCAAACCCCCCAAGCTTTCTTT.

The chain is built from TRBV4-1 and TRBJ1-4; D is uncertain. Trimming shortened V by 3 bases and J by 3 bases, and 8 bases separated the two germline ends. This CDR3 comprises 14 residues. Germline-derived CDR1 and CDR2 are MGHRA and YSYEKL. DNA of the CDR3: TGCGCCAGCAGCCACCAGACCTCTAATGAAAAACTGTTTTTT. This encodes CASSHQTSNEKLFF.

This clone was counted once. The rearrangement joins TRBV9 to TRBJ2-3, with no clear D. V was pared by 3 bases and J by 5 bases, with 16 bases between. The CDR3 covers 15 residues. The germline V gene has CDR1 SGDLS and CDR2 YYNGEE. CDR3 nucleotides: TGTGCCAGCAGCGGGAGTGGCAGGCCCTTAGATACGCAGTATTTT. Translated: CASSGSGRPLDTQYF.

The gene calls are TRBV7-9 and TRBJ2-7; tentatively, D is TRBD1 (7 bases). Germline CDR1 reads SEHNR; CDR2 reads FQNEAQ (reference sequence). With 4 bases removed from V and 3 bases from J, the gap between germline ends came to 19 bases. This CDR3 spans 16 amino acids. The CDR3 nucleotides read TGTGCCAGCAGCTACGTTACAGGGGACTCCCGCTACGAGCAGTACTTC. It encodes CASSYVTGDSRYEQYF.

In the case of this clone: It may be a read error: a sequence one base away is much more abundant. The chain carries TRBV27 and TRBJ1-5; D unresolved. V lost 4 bases and J lost 0, with 4 bases in between. The CDR3 runs 13 residues. CDR1 is MNHEY and CDR2 is SMNVEV in the germline V gene (reference sequence). The chain's CDR3 is CASSYYSNQPQHF. In DNA form, the CDR3 reads TGTGCCAGCAGTTATTATAGCAATCAGCCCCAGCATTTT.

The J gene is TRBJ1-3, the V gene TRBV27, with unresolved D. This CDR3 region has 13 residues. V was trimmed by 3 bases and J by 3 bases, leaving 6 bases between them. Germline CDR1 and CDR2: MNHEY and SMNVEV (reference sequence). In DNA form, the CDR3 reads TGTGCCAGCAGTTTGGGTGGTGGAAACACCATATATTTT. Amino acids: CASSLGGGNTIYF.

The chain combines TRBV5-1 with TRBJ2-6; D is ambiguous. CDR3 length: 13 residues. The V end was cut by 8 bases, the J end by 0 bases, with 6 bases between. In germline, CDR1 is SGHRS, CDR2 YFSETQ. As DNA, the CDR3 is TGCGCCAGTCAGAGCTCTGGGGCCAACGTCCTGACTTTC. As protein: CASQSSGANVLTF.

Worth noting for this clone: Other DNA sequences within the sample encode an identical CDR3. The chain couples TRBV27 to TRBJ2-7; D unclear. This CDR3 region has 14 residues. Germline CDR1 and CDR2: MNHEY and SMNVEV (reference sequence). V lost 6 bases, J lost 0 bases, and 12 bases lay in between. CDR3 residues: CASSYGRSSYEQYF. The CDR3 DNA follows: TGTGCCAGCAGCTATGGACGGAGCTCCTACGAGCAGTACTTC.

CDR3 DNA: TGTGCAAGTCGCTTCCCGACAGGGACTGGCTACGAGCAGTACTTC. Residues: CASRFPTGTGYEQYF. V and J are TRBV12-2 and TRBJ2-7; TRBD1 is taken as the D call from the table, unchecked against the DNA. TRBV12-2 corresponds to a pseudogene. The CDR3 extends over 15 amino acids.

The sample holds one count of this clone. In DNA, the CDR3 is TGTGCCTGGAGCAGGGGGTCCAATCAGCCCCAGCATTTT. Protein product: CAWSRGSNQPQHF. The chain has TRBV30 and TRBJ1-5; TRBD1 agrees at 7 bases. Trimming took 3 bases from V and 3 from J; bases not matched to a gene: 2. This CDR3 has 13 residues. The germline gives CDR1 GTSNPN, CDR2 SVGIG (reference sequence).

As to this clone: The sample carries other DNA sequences with the same CDR3. The rearrangement joins TRBV27 to TRBJ2-1; 9 bases match TRBD1. V was clipped by 6 bases and J by 7 bases; unmatched bases: 10. Germline CDR1 is MNHEY and CDR2 is SMNVEV (reference sequence). This CDR3 is 15 amino acids long. The CDR3, as DNA: TGTGCCAGCAGCCTACCCGGGACAGGGATAAATGAGCAGTTCTTC. Its translation is CASSLPGTGINEQFF.

The rearrangement uses TRBV28 and TRBJ1-2, with TRBD1 matching over 10 bases. J gave up 2 bases and V 5 bases, and 14 bases lay outside the gene matches. Germline loops: CDR1 MDHEN, CDR2 SYDVKM. There are 18 residues in the CDR3. The CDR3 sequence: CASSPSLGQGLGNYGYTF. CDR3 coding DNA: TGTGCCAGCAGTCCAAGTCTGGGACAGGGGTTAGGGAACTATGGCTACACCTTC.

The chain recombines TRBV6-6 with TRBJ2-7; either TRBD1 or TRBD2 may fit D (7 bases each). Trimming stripped 6 bases from V and 2 bases from J, with 17 bases between. CDR1 is MNHNY and CDR2 is SVGAGI in the germline V gene (reference sequence). This CDR3 has 15 amino acids. CDR3 amino acids: CASSHGGTVAYEQYF. CDR3 coding DNA: TGTGCCAGCAGCCACGGGGGGACAGTCGCCTACGAGCAGTACTTC.

On this clone: This sample includes further DNA sequences coding for the same CDR3. This chain joins TRBV19 and TRBJ2-7, with TRBD2 identical over 10 bases. The V gene end was trimmed by 8 bases and the J gene end by 2 bases; junction bases not matched to a gene: 6. The CDR3 runs to 14 residues. Germline-derived CDR1 and CDR2 are LNHDA and SQIVND (reference sequence). The CDR3 sequence: CASGLAGGAYEQYF. DNA for the CDR3: TGTGCCAGTGGATTAGCGGGAGGTGCCTACGAGCAGTACTTC. Together with reference TRBV19 and TRBJ2-7, the CDR3 gives the full variable domain: DGGITQSPKYLFRKEGQNVTLSCEQNLNHDAMYWYRQDPGQGLRLIYYSQIVNDFQKGDIAEGYSVSREKKESFPLTVTSAQKNPTAFYLCASGLAGGAYEQYFGPGTRLTVT.

V usage is TRBV29-1 and J usage is TRBJ1-2, with D perhaps matching TRBD1 (5 bases). V was cut by 7 bases and J by 2 bases, with 17 bases left in between. Germline loops: CDR1 SQVTM, CDR2 ANQGSEA. The CDR3 has 14 residues. CDR3 in amino acids: CSADSGTDNYGYTF. The CDR3 DNA reads TGCAGCGCCGACTCTGGGACCGACAACTATGGCTACACCTTC.

The rearrangement uses TRBV2 and TRBJ1-2; 8 bases align to TRBD1. The CDR3 contains 14 residues. The germline gives CDR1 SNHLY, CDR2 FYNNEI. The CDR3 DNA reads as TGTGCAAAAGGTCCCGGGACAGGTACACTGGGCTACACCTTC. This codes for CAKGPGTGTLGYTF.

V and J are TRBV28 and TRBJ2-2; the D is unclear. The CDR3 spans 18 residues. CDR1 and CDR2 (germline): MDHEN, SYDVKM. Trimming cost V 3 bases and J 0 bases, with 17 bases left between them. The CDR3 reads CASSLSLGSRPNTGELFF. The CDR3 DNA reads TGTGCCAGCAGTTTGAGCTTGGGGTCCCGGCCGAACACCGGGGAGCTGTTTTTT. Complete variable domain (other parts from reference TRBV28 and TRBJ2-2): DVKVTQSSRYLVKRTGEKVFLECVQDMDHENMFWYRQDPGLGLRLIYFSYDVKMKEKGDIPEGYSVSREKKERFSLILESASTNQTSMYLCASSLSLGSRPNTGELFFGEGSRLTVL.

This clone was seen a single time. The chain is built from TRBV29-1 and TRBJ2-7, with a tentative D call TRBD2 (5 bases). CDR3 length: 13 residues. V gave up 0 bases and J gave up 6 bases, with 12 bases separating them. Germline V gene sequence: CDR1 SQVTM, CDR2 ANQGSEA. Written as DNA, the CDR3 is TGCAGCGTTGAAGATCCAGAGGGTGGCGAGCAGTACTTC. This codes for CSVEDPEGGEQYF.

The chain has TRBV7-9 and TRBJ1-1; TRBD1 matches 11 bases. With 4 bases clipped from V and 1 base from J, the junction kept 8 bases outside the gene matches. The length of the CDR3 is 17 residues. Germline V gene data show CDR1 as SEHNR and CDR2 as FQNEAQ (reference sequence). CDR3 in amino acids: CASSYGQGARENTEAFF. In DNA, the CDR3 is TGTGCCAGCAGCTACGGACAGGGGGCGAGGGAGAACACTGAAGCTTTCTTT.

The chain uses TRBV19 and TRBJ1-1; no clear D gene. From germline, CDR1 is LNHDA and CDR2 SQIVND (reference sequence). V was cut by 1 base and J by 0 bases, with 9 bases left in between. This CDR3 is 15 amino acids long. The DNA of the CDR3 is TGTGCCAGTAGTATAGTACCGAGGGTGAACACTGAAGCTTTCTTT. Translating it yields CASSIVPRVNTEAFF.

The rearrangement links TRBV27 to TRBJ2-1; weak D call: TRBD2 (5 bases). Trimming stripped 0 bases from V and 10 bases from J, with 10 bases between. This CDR3 spans 13 amino acids. Germline V gene data show CDR1 as MNHEY and CDR2 as SMNVEV (reference sequence). CDR3 protein: CASSLSFGEEQFF. Here the CDR3 DNA reads TGTGCCAGCAGTTTATCTTTCGGGGAGGAGCAGTTCTTC.

The rearrangement links TRBV5-6 to TRBJ1-1; possible D gene TRBD1, 6 bases. The CDR3 runs 14 residues. Germline assignment: CDR1 SGHDT and CDR2 YYEEEE. The V end was cut by 3 bases, the J end by 7 bases, with 16 bases between. The CDR3 protein is CASSSPGGRSEAFF. The CDR3 nucleotides read TGTGCCAGCAGCTCGCCTGGGGGCAGGAGTGAAGCTTTCTTT.

The chain uses TRBV6-5 and TRBJ1-1; no clear D. CDR1 and CDR2 (germline): MNHEY, SVGAGI. The CDR3 is 14 amino acids. The V end lost 2 bases, the J end lost 6 bases, and 13 bases lay between the germline ends. CDR3 in amino acids: CASSYGPDLSEAFF. DNA of the CDR3: TGTGCCAGCAGTTACGGTCCAGATCTCTCTGAAGCTTTCTTT.

The DNA of the CDR3 is TGTGCCAGCAGTTTATATCAGGGGACGTACAATGAGCAGTTCTTC. Its translation: CASSLYQGTYNEQFF. The rearrangement joins TRBV27 to TRBJ2-1, with D tentatively TRBD1 (6 bases). The CDR3 extends over 15 amino acids. Trimming shortened V by 1 base and J by 4 bases, and 11 bases separated the two germline ends. In germline, CDR1 is MNHEY, CDR2 SMNVEV (reference sequence).

This clone appeared a single time. The chain joins TRBV7-2 to TRBJ1-6; TRBD1 might be the D (5 bases). V was pared by 9 bases and J by 10 bases, with 13 bases between. This CDR3 spans 12 amino acids. Per the germline V gene, CDR1 is SGHTA and CDR2 is FQGNSA. CDR3 amino acids: CARPGRGSPLHF. CDR3 nucleotides: TGTGCCAGGCCAGGGAGGGGCTCACCCCTCCACTTT.

The V and J genes are TRBV9 and TRBJ2-3; D gene uncertain. Per the germline V gene, CDR1 is SGDLS and CDR2 is YYNGEE. This CDR3 region has 15 residues. V was shortened by 0 bases and J by 1 base, with 9 bases between the two germline ends. CDR3 residues: CASSVGLGGTDTQYF. DNA of the CDR3: TGTGCCAGCAGCGTAGGCCTAGGAGGCACAGATACGCAGTATTTT. The complete variable domain, with remaining parts taken from reference TRBV9 and TRBJ2-3, reads DSGVTQTPKHLITATGQRVTLRCSPRSGDLSVYWYQQSLDQGLQFLIQYYNGEERAKGNILERFSAQQFPDLHSELNLSSLELGDSALYFCASSVGLGGTDTQYFGPGTRLTVL.

The chain links TRBV5-1 to TRBJ2-3, with TRBD1 matching 9 bases. The CDR3 runs 16 residues. Germline V gene data show CDR1 as SGHRS and CDR2 as YFSETQ. J was trimmed by 2 bases and V by 4 bases; bases with no gene match: 8. The CDR3: CASSKWTGEVTDTQYF. The CDR3 nucleotides read TGCGCCAGCAGCAAATGGACAGGGGAGGTCACAGATACGCAGTATTTT.

V gene TRBV4-3 combines with J gene TRBJ2-7, with 9 bases that match TRBD1. V gave up 3 bases and J gave up 0 bases; unmatched junction bases: 0. The germline CDR1 and CDR2 sequences are LGHNA and YSLEER. The CDR3 covers 14 residues. The CDR3 nucleotides are TGCGCCAGCAGCCAGGGACAGGGCTCCTACGAGCAGTACTTC. Protein product: CASSQGQGSYEQYF.